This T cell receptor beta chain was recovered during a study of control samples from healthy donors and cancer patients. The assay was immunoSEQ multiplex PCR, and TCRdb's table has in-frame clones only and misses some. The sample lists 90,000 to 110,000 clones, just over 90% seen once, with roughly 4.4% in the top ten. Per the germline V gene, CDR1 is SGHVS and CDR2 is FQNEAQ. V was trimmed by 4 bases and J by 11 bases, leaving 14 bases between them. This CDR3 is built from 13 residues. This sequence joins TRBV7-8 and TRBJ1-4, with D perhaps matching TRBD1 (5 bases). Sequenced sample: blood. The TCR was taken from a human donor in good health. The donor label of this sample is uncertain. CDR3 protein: CASSSPPEGKLFF. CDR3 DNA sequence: TGTGCCAGCAGCTCGCCCCCCGAGGGGAAACTGTTTTTT.